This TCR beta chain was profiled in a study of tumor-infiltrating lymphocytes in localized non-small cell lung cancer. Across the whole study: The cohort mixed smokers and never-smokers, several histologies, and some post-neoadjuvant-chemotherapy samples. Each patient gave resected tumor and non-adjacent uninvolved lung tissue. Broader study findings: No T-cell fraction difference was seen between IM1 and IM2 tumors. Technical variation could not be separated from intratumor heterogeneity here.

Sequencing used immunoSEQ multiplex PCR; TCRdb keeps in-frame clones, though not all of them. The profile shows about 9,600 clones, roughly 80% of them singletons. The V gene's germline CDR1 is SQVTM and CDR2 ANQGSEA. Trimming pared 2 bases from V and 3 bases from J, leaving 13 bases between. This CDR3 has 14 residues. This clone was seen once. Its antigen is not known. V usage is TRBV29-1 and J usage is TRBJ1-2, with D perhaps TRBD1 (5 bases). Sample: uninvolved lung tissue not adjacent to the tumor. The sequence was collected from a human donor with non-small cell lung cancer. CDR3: CSVEPEDTYYGYTF. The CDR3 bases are TGCAGCGTTGAACCCGAGGACACGTACTATGGCTACACCTTC.